In its sample, the clone carrying this T cell receptor (beta chain) was seen many times. Antigen unknown. The study collected blood at first hyperthyroidism diagnosis, before any ophthalmopathy symptoms arose. The data are from a study of T cells in Graves' hyperthyroidism and ophthalmopathy. This CDR3 comprises 14 residues. Trimming took 3 bases from V and 7 from J, leaving 13 bases between them. Study observations and caveats: Ophthalmopathy onset followed model prediction by a median approximately seven months.

RNA transcripts were the template for amplifying TCR beta CDR3 regions. The primer set for the first-round RT-PCR of the TCR CDR3 was HTBI. TCRdb passed the multiplex PCR reads through MiXCR, listing each CDR3 protein once. The sample gives 370,000 or so distinct CDR3 sequences, around 14% of which show up once; 25% to 30% is in the top ten. This clonotype was sampled from a woman between 18 and 30 years old with Graves' hyperthyroidism that later progressed to Graves' ophthalmopathy. This chain uses TRBV12-3 or TRBV12-4 with TRBJ1-5, with a tentative D call TRBD1 (6 bases). Sequenced sample: blood. CDR3 loop: CASSFEGDGQPQHF. The CDR3 region has the DNA TGTGCCAGCAGTTTTGAGGGGGACGGGCAGCCCCAGCATTTT.